This T cell receptor beta chain was identified during a study of OX40 agonist ivuxolimab in advanced cancers. Only in-frame clones appear in the TCRdb table, and some are missing; sequencing was by immunoSEQ multiplex PCR. Here the sample spans under 80,000 clones, over 75% being singletons. The specimen was CD4+ or CD8+ T cells sorted from blood, collected in a trial of the OX40 agonist ivuxolimab. The clonotype comes from an adult with an advanced solid tumor such as melanoma, head and neck, liver or kidney cancer.

CDR3: CASSYLFSYNSPLHF. DNA for the CDR3: TGTGCCAGCAGTTACTTATTCTCCTATAATTCACCCCTCCACTTT. The rearrangement joins TRBV6-6 to TRBJ1-6; D is ambiguous. V was trimmed by 1 base and J by 0 bases, leaving 4 bases between them. Germline V CDR1 and CDR2: MNHNY, SVGAGI (reference sequence). CDR3 length: 15 amino acids.